A selection of T cell receptor beta chains follows, all from one sample in a study of cytomegalovirus exposure and HLA in healthy donors. Sequenced by immunoSEQ multiplex PCR; TCRdb stores in-frame clones only, minus some. The sample records about 110,000 clones, around three quarters being singletons. The sample consisted of PBMCs. These receptors were obtained from a woman aged 35 to 49 in good health and CMV-seronegative. Both conserved end residues are part of each CDR3. Each record gives: V gene, J gene, clone size, D gene, CDR3 protein, CDR3 DNA. D genes are given only for firm matches. Clone size, where shown, is once, few, many, or a class for clones that have expanded.

>TRBV7-9|TRBJ1-6|few|TRBD1
CSSSSTGGLGNSPLHF
TGTTCCAGCAGCTCCACAGGGGGTCTGGGGAATTCACCCCTCCACTTT
>TRBV18|TRBJ1-3|.|.
CASSPPGTKGNTIYF
TGTGCCAGCTCACCACCCGGGACAAAGGGAAACACCATATATTTT
>TRBV29-1|TRBJ2-2|few|.
CSVDEGNTGELFF
TGCAGCGTTGATGAGGGGAACACCGGGGAGCTGTTTTTT
>TRBV28|TRBJ2-7|.|TRBD1
CASTSGTGPYEQYF
TGTGCCAGCACCTCCGGGACAGGGCCCTACGAGCAGTACTTC
>TRBV27|TRBJ2-1|few|.
CASRRESSYNEQFF
TGTGCCAGCAGACGGGAGAGCTCCTACAATGAGCAGTTCTTC
>TRBV30|TRBJ1-1|.|TRBD1
CAWSTRTGSGEAFF
TGTGCCTGGAGTACCCGGACAGGGTCGGGAGAAGCTTTCTTT
>TRBV20-1|TRBJ1-1|.|.
CSARDHTEAFF
TGCAGTGCCCGGGATCACACTGAAGCTTTCTTT
>TRBV27|TRBJ2-7|.|.
CASSPTDASYEQYF
TGTGCCAGCAGTCCGACAGATGCGTCCTACGAGCAGTACTTC
>TRBV28|TRBJ1-5|.|TRBD1
CASSLPLGQGDQPQHF
TGTGCCAGCAGCCTTCCCTTGGGACAGGGGGACCAGCCCCAGCATTTT
>TRBV28|TRBJ2-5|.|TRBD1
CASSPEGGQAVETQYF
TGTGCCAGCAGCCCCGAGGGGGGACAGGCCGTAGAGACCCAGTACTTC
>TRBV6-5|TRBJ2-1|once|.
CASSTGTHEQFF
TGTGCCAGCAGTACCGGGACACATGAGCAGTTCTTC
>TRBV10-2|TRBJ1-1|.|.
CASSAPENTEAFF
TGCGCCAGCAGTGCGCCAGAGAACACTGAAGCTTTCTTT
>TRBV5-6|TRBJ2-7|.|.
CASSLTGDEQYF
TGTGCCAGCAGCTTAACGGGGGACGAGCAGTACTTC
>TRBV30|TRBJ2-2|.|TRBD2
CAWSVLATSVNGELFF
TGTGCCTGGAGTGTACTTGCGACTAGCGTGAACGGGGAGCTGTTTTTT
>TRBV29-1|TRBJ2-7|.|.
CSARPEVGSFYEQYF
TGCAGCGCCAGACCGGAGGTCGGGAGTTTCTACGAGCAGTACTTC
>TRBV6-6|TRBJ2-3|.|TRBD2
CASSRLAGGGTQYF
TGTGCCAGCAGTCGACTAGCGGGGGGAGGTACGCAGTATTTT
>TRBV7-2|TRBJ1-2|once|TRBD1
CASSLTGTGRYGYTF
TGTGCCAGCAGCTTAACCGGGACAGGGCGATATGGCTACACCTTC
>TRBV28|TRBJ2-7|.|TRBD1
CASSLSRGQLNYEQYF
TGTGCCAGCAGTTTAAGTCGGGGACAGCTTAACTACGAGCAGTACTTC
>TRBV7-6|TRBJ2-6|.|.
CASSRSPPSGANVLTF
TGTGCCAGCAGCCGGTCCCCCCCCTCTGGGGCCAACGTCCTGACTTTC
>TRBV4-3|TRBJ1-6|.|.
CASSQDVRGSPLHF
TGCGCCAGCAGCCAAGATGTAAGGGGGTCACCCCTCCACTTT
>TRBV4-2|TRBJ2-7|few|.
CASSSDSLYEQYF
TGTGCCAGCAGCTCGGACAGTTTATACGAGCAGTACTTC
>TRBV2|TRBJ1-5|.|.
CASSESLDSPQHF
TGTGCCAGCAGTGAATCCCTCGACAGCCCCCAGCATTTT
>TRBV19|TRBJ1-2|.|.
CASRESLGYYGYTF
TGTGCCAGTAGAGAGTCCCTGGGCTACTATGGCTACACCTTC